Reported below is one T cell receptor (beta chain). The antigen remains undetermined. This specimen comes from a study of T cell responses to AZD1222 COVID-19 vaccine. Findings and limits, study-wide: Sampling captured repertoires only after the peak T cell response. Donors, mostly white British, included more females; clonal diversity was possibly underestimated.

Using immunoSEQ multiplex PCR, the repertoire was profiled, and TCRdb retains in-frame clones only, with some absent. The repertoire holds fewer than 120,000 clones, roughly 92% seen once, with 2% to 2.5% in the top ten. This TCR came from an adult who received the AZD1222 COVID-19 vaccine. This sample comprised peripheral blood, obtained 28 days after the second AZD1222 dose.

In nucleotides, the CDR3 is TGCGCCAGCAGCTTGTGGGGGGCCGACAATGAGCAGTTCTTC. Amino acids: CASSLWGADNEQFF. This rearrangement joins TRBV5-1 to TRBJ2-1; D is tentatively TRBD1 or TRBD2 (6 bases each). This CDR3 region has 14 residues. Germline loops: CDR1 SGHRS, CDR2 YFSETQ. Trimming removed 1 base from V and 5 bases from J, with 10 bases in between.